This T cell receptor (beta chain) emerged from a study of identical twins. Study-wide points: Recombination models fit unrelated individuals' TCR alpha sharing but underestimated twins'.

This clonotype was counted only a few times. Its antigen is undetermined. The germline CDR1 and CDR2 sequences are DFQATT and SNEGSKA (reference sequence). This CDR3 contains 15 residues. Trimming removed 0 bases from V and 1 base from J, with 11 bases in between. With template switching, a universal primer site was added, and the cDNA carried unique molecular identifiers. One entry per CDR3 protein, called by TCRdb with MiXCR from the 5' RACE reads. The table has roughly 350,000 distinct CDR3 sequences, about 9% seen once. Among all donors, each was a healthy Caucasian. Sequenced sample: naive T cells sorted from blood. The clonotype was recovered from a woman in her 50s in good health. V gene TRBV20-1 combines with J gene TRBJ2-3; tentatively, D is TRBD1 or TRBD2 (5 bases each). The CDR3, as DNA: TGCAGTGCTAGAGATGGGGGATGGGGCACAGATACGCAGTATTTT. Amino acid sequence: CSARDGGWGTDTQYF.